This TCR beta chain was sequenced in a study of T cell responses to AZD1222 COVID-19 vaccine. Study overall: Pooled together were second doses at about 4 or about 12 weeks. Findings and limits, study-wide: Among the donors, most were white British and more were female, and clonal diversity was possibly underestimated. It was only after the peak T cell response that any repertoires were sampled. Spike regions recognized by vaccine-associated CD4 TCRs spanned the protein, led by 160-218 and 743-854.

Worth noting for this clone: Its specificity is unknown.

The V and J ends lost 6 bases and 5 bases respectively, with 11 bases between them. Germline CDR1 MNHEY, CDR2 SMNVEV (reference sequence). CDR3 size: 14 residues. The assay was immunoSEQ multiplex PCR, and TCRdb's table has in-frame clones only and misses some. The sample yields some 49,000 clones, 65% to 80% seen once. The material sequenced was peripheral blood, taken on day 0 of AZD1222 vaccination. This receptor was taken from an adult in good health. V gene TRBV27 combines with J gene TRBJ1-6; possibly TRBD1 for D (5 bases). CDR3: CASRLGPDNSPLHF. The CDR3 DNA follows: TGTGCCAGCAGACTGGGACCGGATAATTCACCCCTCCACTTT.